This T cell receptor (beta chain) was recovered during a study of blood T cell repertoires in COVID-19. About the research overall: T cells, B-cell-depleted T cells, or PBMCs provided the cDNA or gDNA that served as material.

The method was immunoSEQ multiplex PCR; TCRdb's version includes in-frame clones alone and lacks a portion of them. Of about 180,000 clones listed, roughly 84% are singletons. The CDR3 has 14 amino acids. Germline trimming cut 6 bases from V and 8 bases from J; bases unmatched to any gene: 10. CDR1 and CDR2 from the germline V gene are SGHAT and FQNNGV. Residents of 24 US areas, aged about 18 to 95 years, made up the participants. Donors were grouped by their self-reported clinical history. The chain carries TRBV11-2 and TRBJ1-2; 9 nucleotides align to TRBD1. Input material: PBMCs or T cells enriched from blood (not recorded which). The clonotype was recovered from a human donor with acute COVID-19. The donor label of this sample is uncertain. This CDR3 is CASSSPGQGLGYTF. CDR3 nucleotides: TGTGCCAGCAGTTCGCCGGGACAGGGTTTGGGCTACACCTTC.